This TCR beta chain was profiled in a study of T-cell reconstitution after alpha-beta-depleted transplantation in children. Study findings and constraints: Hyperexpanded clones declined; after one year, newly produced T cells mostly supplied diversity. Some patients owed their high day-60 TCRbeta diversity to surviving recipient T cells and thymic progenitors.

The authors prepared the TCRbeta library with unique molecular identifiers. A single record per CDR3 protein comes from TCRdb applying MiXCR to the PCR reads. The sample yields about 900,000 distinct CDR3 sequences, about 29% seen once. This clonotype has only a few counts. The antigen is unknown. This sequence originates from a boy under two years old who had a stem cell transplant for SCID, so the T cells may come from the graft donor. The material sequenced was PBMCs, mostly from graft donor cells, taken 360 days after TCRalphabeta/CD19-depleted stem cell transplant.

The CDR3 nucleotides read TGTGCCACCAGCAGAGTTCAGGGGGGTAACACTGAAGCTTTCTTT. Encoded protein: CATSRVQGGNTEAFF. The chain carries TRBV15 and TRBJ1-1; TRBD1 aligns across 7 bases. V trimming: 1 base; J trimming: 2 bases; junction bases outside the gene matches: 4. The CDR3 runs 15 residues. Looked up from germline, CDR1 is LNHNV and CDR2 is YYDKDF (reference sequence). The whole variable domain, remainder taken from reference TRBV15 and TRBJ1-1, is DAMVIQNPRYQVTQFGKPVTLSCSQTLNHNVMYWYQQKSSQAPKLLFHYYDKDFNNEADTPDNFQSRRPNTSFCFLDIRSPGLGDTAMYLCATSRVQGGNTEAFFGQGTRLTVV.